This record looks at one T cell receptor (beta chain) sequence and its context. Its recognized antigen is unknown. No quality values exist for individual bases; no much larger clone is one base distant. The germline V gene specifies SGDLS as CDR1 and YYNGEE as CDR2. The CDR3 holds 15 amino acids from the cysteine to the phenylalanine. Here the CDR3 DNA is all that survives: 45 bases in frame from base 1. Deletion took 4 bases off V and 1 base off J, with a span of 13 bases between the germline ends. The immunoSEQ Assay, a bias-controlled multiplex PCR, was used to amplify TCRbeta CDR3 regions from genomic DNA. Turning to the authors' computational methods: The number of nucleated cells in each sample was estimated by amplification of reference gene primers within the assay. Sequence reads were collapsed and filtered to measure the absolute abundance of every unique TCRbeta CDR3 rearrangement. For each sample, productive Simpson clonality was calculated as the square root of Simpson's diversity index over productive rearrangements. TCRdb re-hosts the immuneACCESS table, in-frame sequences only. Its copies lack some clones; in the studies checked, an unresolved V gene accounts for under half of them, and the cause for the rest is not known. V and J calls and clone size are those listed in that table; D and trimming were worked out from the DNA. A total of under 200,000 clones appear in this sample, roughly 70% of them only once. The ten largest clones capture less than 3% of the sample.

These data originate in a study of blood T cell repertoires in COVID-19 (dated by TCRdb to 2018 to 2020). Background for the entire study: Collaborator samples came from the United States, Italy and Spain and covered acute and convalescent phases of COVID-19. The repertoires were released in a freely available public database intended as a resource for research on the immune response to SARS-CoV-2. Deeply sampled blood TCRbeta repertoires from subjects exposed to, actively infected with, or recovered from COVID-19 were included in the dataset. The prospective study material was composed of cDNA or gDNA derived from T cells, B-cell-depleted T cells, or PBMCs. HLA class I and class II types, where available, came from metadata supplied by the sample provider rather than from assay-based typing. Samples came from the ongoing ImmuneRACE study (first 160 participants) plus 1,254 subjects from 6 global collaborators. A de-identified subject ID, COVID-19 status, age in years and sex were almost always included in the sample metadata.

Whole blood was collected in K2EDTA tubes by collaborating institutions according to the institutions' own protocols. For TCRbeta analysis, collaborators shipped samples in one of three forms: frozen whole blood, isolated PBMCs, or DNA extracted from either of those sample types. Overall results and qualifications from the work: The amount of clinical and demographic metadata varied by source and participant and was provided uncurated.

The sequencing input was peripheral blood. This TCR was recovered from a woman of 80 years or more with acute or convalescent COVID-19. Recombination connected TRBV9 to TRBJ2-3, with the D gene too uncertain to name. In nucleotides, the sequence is TGTGCCAGCAGCTTACTGAGAACAGGCACAGATACGCAGTATTTT. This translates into CASSLLRTGTDTQYF.